The rows below give T cell receptor beta chains drawn from one sample of a study of cytomegalovirus exposure and HLA in healthy donors. Repertoires were generated with immunoSEQ multiplex PCR, while TCRdb's copy carries only in-frame clones and drops some. The table records approximately 140,000 clones, 84% of them present only once. Material for sequencing was PBMCs. The receptors originated from a man in his forties or fifties in good health and CMV-seronegative. CDR3s include the opening cysteine and the closing phenylalanine or tryptophan. Fields, in order: V gene, J gene, clone size, D gene, CDR3 DNA, CDR3 protein. D genes are given only for firm matches. Clone size is given for some rows only: seen once, a few or many times, or a class if the clone is expanded.

>TRBV5-1|TRBJ2-5|.|.
TGCGCCAGCAGTATAGGAGGGGGCTTTGAGACCCAGTACTTC
CASSIGGGFETQYF
>TRBV29-1|TRBJ1-1|.|.
TGCAGCGTCGACGGAGCTAACACTGAAGCTTTCTTT
CSVDGANTEAFF
>TRBV11-2|TRBJ1-1|once|.
TGTGCCAGCAGTCACCCCCAGAGGGTAGCTTTCTTT
CASSHPQRVAFF
>TRBV7-9|TRBJ2-7|.|TRBD1
TGTGCCAGCAGCTTATTACAGGGGGGCTCCTACGAGCAGTACTTC
CASSLLQGGSYEQYF
>TRBV11-2|TRBJ2-3|.|TRBD2
TGTGCCAGCAGCTTAATCAGCGGGGGAGGGGCAGATACGCAGTATTTT
CASSLISGGGADTQYF
>TRBV6-5|TRBJ2-5|.|.
TGTGCCAGCAGTTCCGACAGGTTTGAGACCCAGTACTTC
CASSSDRFETQYF
>TRBV6-1|TRBJ1-6|.|TRBD1
TGTGCCAGCACCGGAGGGACAGGGAACAATTCACCCCTCCACTTT
CASTGGTGNNSPLHF
>TRBV6-5|TRBJ2-3|.|TRBD2
TGTGCCAGCAGTTACTCGCCTAGCGGAGCCACAGATACGCAGTATTTT
CASSYSPSGATDTQYF
>TRBV5-1|TRBJ2-1|.|TRBD2
TGCGCCAGCAGCCCTACTAGCGCGGCCTACAATGAGCAGTTCTTC
CASSPTSAAYNEQFF
>TRBV29-1|TRBJ1-1|.|TRBD1
TGCAGCGTCCGGGGGACAGGTAGGGGCCCTGAAGCTTTCTTT
CSVRGTGRGPEAFF
>TRBV7-8|TRBJ1-3|.|TRBD1
TGTGCCAGCAGCTTCATGACAGGGGCTGGAAACACCATATATTTT
CASSFMTGAGNTIYF
>TRBV30|TRBJ1-3|.|.
TGTGCCTGGAGTGTCTCAGGGTCATCTGGAAACACCATATATTTT
CAWSVSGSSGNTIYF
>TRBV6-1|TRBJ1-2|.|.
TGTGCCAGCAGTGCAGTCGGACATACAGAGGACTATGGCTACACCTTC
CASSAVGHTEDYGYTF
>TRBV6-5|TRBJ2-5|.|.
TGTGCCAGCAGTTACTCCCCCGGGGGTAGGGAGACCCAGTACTTC
CASSYSPGGRETQYF
>TRBV30|TRBJ1-2|.|TRBD1
TGTGCCTGGATAAGGACAGGGATTAACTATGGCTACACCTTC
CAWIRTGINYGYTF
>TRBV7-8|TRBJ2-5|.|TRBD1
TGTGCCAGCAGCTCCCACAGGGGGCGAGAGACCCAGTACTTC
CASSSHRGRETQYF
>TRBV10-3|TRBJ1-2|.|.
TGTGCCATCAGTGGGCAGGGAGGTGGCTACACCTTC
CAISGQGGGYTF
>TRBV5-5|TRBJ2-7|.|TRBD1
TGTGCCAGCAGCTTCACAGGGGGAAGCGACGAGCAGTACTTC
CASSFTGGSDEQYF
>TRBV7-8|TRBJ1-2|.|.
TGTGCCAGCAGTCCAGGGGCATGGGACTATGGCTACACCTTC
CASSPGAWDYGYTF
>TRBV5-6|TRBJ2-1|.|.
TGTGCCAGCAGCTGGATACAGAGCTCCTACAATGAGCAGTTCTTC
CASSWIQSSYNEQFF
>TRBV7-9|TRBJ2-7|.|.
TGTGCCAGCAGCCGGGGGGAGGGGGAAGGGGAGCAGTACTTC
CASSRGEGEGEQYF
>TRBV2|TRBJ1-4|.|.
TGTGCCAGCAGTGAAGTGGGTGGGGGGTACGATGAAAAACTGTTTTTT
CASSEVGGGYDEKLFF